This entry features one T cell receptor beta chain sequence. This receptor's antigen is unknown. Base qualities are not recorded, but no much larger clone differs from it by a single base. The data stem from a study of T-cell reconstitution after alpha-beta-depleted transplantation in children (dated by TCRdb to the mid-2010s). Regarding the study in general: Using TCR repertoire profiling, the study quantitatively followed how T-cell immune reconstitution unfolded in children after TCRalphabeta/CD19-depleted allogeneic hematopoietic cell transplantation.

From the cysteine up to the phenylalanine, the CDR3 has a length of 17 residues. Solely the CDR3 DNA is kept, with 51 bases framed from the first base. CDR1 LNHNV and CDR2 YYDKDF are derived from the germline V gene (reference sequence). Trimming takes 2 bases from V and 2 bases from J, and the germline ends sit 18 bases apart. Library creation used PCR. Sequencing took place on an Illumina HiSeq 2500. TCR libraries were prepared with molecular barcoding, using unique molecular identifiers to normalize TCRbeta repertoire quantification. TCRdb trimmed public reads at Q25 via fastp, called clones via MiXCR and kept in-frame beta chains. CDR3 protein duplicates are merged, each entry listing the most common genes and DNA. This sample gives about 540,000 distinct CDR3 sequences in total; 15% to 20% of them show up just once. The ten largest clones capture approximately 3% of the sample.

The TCR comes from a human donor who donated a stem cell graft to a child with acute lymphoblastic leukemia. The sequence is built from TRBV15 and TRBJ2-5; the D call could be TRBD1 or TRBD2, with each sharing 5 bases. Sequences were derived from PBMCs from the stem cell graft donor, sampled from the stem cell graft. CDR3 region: CATSRIRGTSPQETQYF. At the DNA level, the sequence is TGTGCCACCAGCAGAATAAGAGGGACGTCGCCTCAAGAGACCCAGTACTTC.